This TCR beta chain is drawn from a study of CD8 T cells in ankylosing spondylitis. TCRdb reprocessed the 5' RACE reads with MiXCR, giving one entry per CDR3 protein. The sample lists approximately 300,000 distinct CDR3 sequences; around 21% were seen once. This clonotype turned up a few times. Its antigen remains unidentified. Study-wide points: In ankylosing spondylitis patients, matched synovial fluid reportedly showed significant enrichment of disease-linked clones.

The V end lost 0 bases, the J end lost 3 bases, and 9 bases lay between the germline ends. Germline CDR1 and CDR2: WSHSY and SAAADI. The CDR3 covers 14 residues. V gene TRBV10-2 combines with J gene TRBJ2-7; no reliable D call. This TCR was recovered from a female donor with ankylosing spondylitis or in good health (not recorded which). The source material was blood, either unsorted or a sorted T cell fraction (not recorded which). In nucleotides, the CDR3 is TGCGCCAGCAGTGAGTCCCCTACCAGCTACGAGCAGTACTTC. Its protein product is CASSESPTSYEQYF.